The source of this TCR beta chain is a study of cytomegalovirus exposure and HLA in healthy donors. Study-level findings and limits: Three chains tied to CMV proved CMV antigen-specific in vitro.

In the PCR, 60 Vbeta and 13 Jbeta primers were used. In the authors' methods: Approximately 12 million of the roughly 77 million unique TCR beta chains counted in a later analysis were shared. Measured with immunoSEQ multiplex PCR; TCRdb has only the in-frame clones, and not every one. V, J and clone size derive from that table, while D and trimming were established from the DNA sequence. The sample yields some 98,000 clones, roughly four fifths seen once. V shed 6 bases, J shed 9 bases, and the junction held 9 bases outside the gene matches. CDR3 size: 14 residues. The germline gives CDR1 MNHEY, CDR2 SMNVEV (reference sequence). Comment on this clone: Antigen specificity is unknown.

The genes are TRBV27 and TRBJ1-5; 9 nucleotides line up with TRBD1. Sequencing input: PBMCs. The TCR was taken from a female donor in good health and CMV-seropositive. CDR3 in amino acids: CASRRRDRVGPQHF. CDR3 nucleotides: TGTGCCAGCAGGCGCCGGGACAGGGTTGGGCCCCAGCATTTT.